This T cell receptor (beta chain) was captured by sequencing in a study of blood T cells in healthy people across ages. The study's findings and limits: A strong correlation between TCR beta diversity and naive T cell percentage was seen.

A sample-barcoded 5' primer and a J-beta primer mix were used in a second PCR of roughly 7 to 11 cycles. TCRdb reprocessed the 5' RACE reads with MiXCR, giving one entry per CDR3 protein. This sample carries about 1.4 million distinct CDR3 sequences, around 59% of them seen once, and the ten largest clones take under 8.5%. Trimming pared 1 base from V and 0 bases from J, leaving 25 bases between. Germline V lookup: CDR1 MNHEY, CDR2 SVGAGI. The CDR3 totals 21 residues. For this clonotype: Its antigen remains unknown.

This TCR came from a man aged 18 to 30 in good health. The chain recombines TRBV6-5 with TRBJ2-1; D possibly corresponds to TRBD2 (5 bases). The specimen sequenced was blood. The chain's CDR3 is CASSYYLPTPTDEGSYNEQFF. The CDR3 DNA is TGTGCCAGCAGTTACTACCTACCAACCCCAACAGATGAGGGCTCCTACAATGAGCAGTTCTTC.